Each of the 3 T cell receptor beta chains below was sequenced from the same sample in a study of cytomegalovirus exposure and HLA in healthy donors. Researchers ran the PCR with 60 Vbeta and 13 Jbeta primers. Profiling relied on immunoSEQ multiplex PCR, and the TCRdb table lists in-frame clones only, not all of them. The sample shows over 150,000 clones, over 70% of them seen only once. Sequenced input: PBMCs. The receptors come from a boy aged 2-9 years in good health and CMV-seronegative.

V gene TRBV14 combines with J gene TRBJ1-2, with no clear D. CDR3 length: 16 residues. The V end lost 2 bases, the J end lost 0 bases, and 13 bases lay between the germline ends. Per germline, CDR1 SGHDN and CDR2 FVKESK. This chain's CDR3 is CASSQNHRASNYGYTF. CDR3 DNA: TGTGCCAGCAGCCAAAACCACAGAGCATCTAACTATGGCTACACCTTC.

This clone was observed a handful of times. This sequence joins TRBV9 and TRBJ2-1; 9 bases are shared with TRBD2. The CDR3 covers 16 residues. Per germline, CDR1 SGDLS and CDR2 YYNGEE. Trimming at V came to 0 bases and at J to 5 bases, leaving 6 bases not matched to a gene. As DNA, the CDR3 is TGTGCCAGCAGCGTAGCGGCAGCGGGAGGTAACAATGAGCAGTTCTTC. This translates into CASSVAAAGGNNEQFF.

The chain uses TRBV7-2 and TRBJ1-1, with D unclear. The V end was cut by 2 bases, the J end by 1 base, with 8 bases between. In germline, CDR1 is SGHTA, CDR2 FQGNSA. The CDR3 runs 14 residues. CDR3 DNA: TGTGCCAGCAGCTTAACCCCCGGGAACACTGAAGCTTTCTTT. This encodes CASSLTPGNTEAFF.